The 22 T cell receptor beta chains below come from one sample, sequenced in a study of graft-versus-host responses after intestinal transplantation (dated by TCRdb to the early 2020s). The library was prepared using the immunoSEQ multiplex PCR assay. What TCRdb holds here is the immuneACCESS table cut down to in-frame rearrangements. Part of the clones is not present; checked against another copy, under half of the missing clones reflect an unresolved V gene, and the others are unexplained. The sample table contains under 95,000 clones; only one count was recorded for 88% of them. The ten top clones hold more than 0.25% of the sample. Interpreted using the paper, the time point label stands for: cells obtained before transplantation from donor or recipient. Their recognized antigens are unknown. Sequenced here: unstimulated CD4+ T cells sorted from spleen or lymph node cells, sampled before transplant. The origin of the receptors is a human donor who was the organ donor for an intestinal transplant.

This clone has just a few counts. The chain couples TRBV5-6 to TRBJ1-5; 11 nucleotides align to TRBD1. Germline trimming cut 1 base from V and 6 bases from J; bases unmatched to any gene: 3. CDR1 SGHDT and CDR2 YYEEEE come from the germline V gene. This CDR3 is built from 15 residues. The CDR3 spells CASSLSGTGGQPQHF. The CDR3, as DNA: TGTGCCAGCAGCTTGTCCGGGACAGGGGGTCAGCCCCAGCATTTT.

The chain links TRBV20-1 to TRBJ2-5; maybe TRBD1 (6 bases). The J call may be incorrect, as the DNA end agrees better with TRBJ2-7. This CDR3 has 11 residues. CDR1 and CDR2 (germline): DFQATT, SNEGSKA (reference sequence). The CDR3 loop is CSAAQGYEQYF. CDR3 nucleotide sequence: TGCAGTGCTGCACAGGGATACGAGCAGTACTTC.

The V call is TRBV28, the J call TRBJ1-4, with 10 positions matching TRBD1. Per the germline V gene, CDR1 is MDHEN and CDR2 is SYDVKM. With V trimmed by 5 bases and J by 6 bases, 3 bases remained unmatched. The CDR3 totals 14 residues. For the CDR3, the DNA is TGTGCCAGCAGTCCCGGGACAGGGGATGAAAAACTGTTTTTT. It translates to CASSPGTGDEKLFF.

The chain carries TRBV4-2 and TRBJ2-1, with TRBD2 matching 7 bases. CDR3 size: 15 residues. Germline V CDR1 and CDR2: LGHNA, YNFKEQ. Trimming cost V 0 bases and J 3 bases; bases outside gene matches: 2. The CDR3 here is CASSQDPSGYNEQFF. The CDR3 DNA follows: TGTGCCAGCAGCCAAGATCCTAGCGGCTACAATGAGCAGTTCTTC.

This chain connects TRBV18 to TRBJ2-5; perhaps TRBD1 as D (7 bases). Germline loops: CDR1 KGHSH, CDR2 LQKENI. V was cut by 3 bases and J by 5 bases, with 13 bases left in between. This CDR3 has 14 amino acids. The CDR3 loop reads CASSPQGGGETQYF. CDR3 in DNA: TGTGCCAGCTCACCCCAGGGGGGCGGTGAGACCCAGTACTTC.

This clone was seen just once. The chain is built from TRBV5-4 and TRBJ2-3, with TRBD2 identical over 8 bases. The CDR3 runs 14 residues. Unmatched junction bases numbered 6, after V lost 7 bases and J lost 2 bases. CDR1 and CDR2 (germline): SGHNT, YYREEE (reference sequence). The DNA of the CDR3 is TGTGCCAGCGGACGCGGGGGGTCCACAGATACGCAGTATTTT. It yields the protein CASGRGGSTDTQYF.

This clone is a singleton in its sample. The rearrangement uses TRBV5-8 and TRBJ1-5; unclear D gene. The V end was cut by 7 bases, the J end by 9 bases, with 14 bases between. The germline V gene has CDR1 SGHTS and CDR2 YDEGEE. CDR3 length equals 12 residues. The CDR3 DNA sequence: TGTGCCAGCTTAAAAACTTCTTGGCCCCAGCATTTT. It codes for CASLKTSWPQHF.

In this sample, this clone turned up a few times. This chain links TRBV29-1 with TRBJ1-5, with D possibly matching TRBD1 (5 bases). The CDR3 is 11 amino acids. The V end was cut by 6 bases, the J end by 4 bases, with 7 bases between. Germline values: CDR1 SQVTM, CDR2 ANQGSEA. In nucleotides, the CDR3 is TGCAGCGTAGACAGAAATCAGCCCCAGCATTTT. Its translation: CSVDRNQPQHF. Complete variable domain (other parts from reference TRBV29-1 and TRBJ1-5): SAVISQKPSRDICQRGTSLTIQCQVDSQVTMMFWYRQQPGQSLTLIATANQGSEATYESGFVIDKFPISRPNLTFSTLTVSNMSPEDSSIYLCSVDRNQPQHFGDGTRLSIL.

The V gene is TRBV19, the J gene TRBJ2-6; the D gene is possibly TRBD2 (7 bases). Per the germline V gene, CDR1 is LNHDA and CDR2 is SQIVND (reference sequence). The V end was cut by 5 bases, the J end by 2 bases, with 19 bases between. The CDR3 runs 18 residues. CDR3 in DNA: TGTGCCAGTAGTGGAGGGGGGGAGCGGCCCCCTGGGGCCAACGTCCTGACTTTC. Encoded protein: CASSGGGERPPGANVLTF.

This clone was found a few times. This chain uses TRBV29-1 with TRBJ1-4; D ambiguous. V lost 6 bases to trimming and J lost 5 bases, with 10 bases between them. The CDR3 is 12 residues long. In germline, CDR1 is SQVTM, CDR2 ANQGSEA. The CDR3 DNA reads as TGCAGCGTCGAGGGAGGGAATGAAAAACTGTTTTTT. Translating it yields CSVEGGNEKLFF. Variable domain in full (rest from reference TRBV29-1 and TRBJ1-4): SAVISQKPSRDICQRGTSLTIQCQVDSQVTMMFWYRQQPGQSLTLIATANQGSEATYESGFVIDKFPISRPNLTFSTLTVSNMSPEDSSIYLCSVEGGNEKLFFGSGTQLSVL.

This chain links TRBV21-1 with TRBJ1-5. TRBV21-1 is noted as a pseudogene. The CDR3 is 18 residues long. The CDR3 is CASSKAPSYHYSNQPQHF. The CDR3, as DNA: TGTGCCAGCAGCAAAGCGCCCAGCTACCACTATAGCAATCAGCCCCAGCATTTT.

In this sample, this clone turned up a few times. The chain uses TRBV29-1 and TRBJ2-7; 8 bases are shared with TRBD1. The CDR3 runs 14 residues. V lost 4 bases, J lost 2 bases, and 7 bases stayed unmatched. Germline CDR1 is SQVTM and CDR2 is ANQGSEA. The CDR3 nucleotides read TGCAGCGTTGGGTCCAGGGGGCCGACCTACGAGCAGTACTTC. Its translation: CSVGSRGPTYEQYF.

The rearrangement links TRBV5-1 to TRBJ2-1, with 7 bases matching TRBD1. Germline values: CDR1 SGHRS, CDR2 YFSETQ. The CDR3 is 14 amino acids. V shed 4 bases, J shed 1 base, and the junction held 2 bases outside the gene matches. CDR3 region: CASSPGQSYNEQFF. CDR3 coding DNA: TGCGCCAGCAGCCCGGGACAGTCCTACAATGAGCAGTTCTTC.

This chain uses TRBV9 with TRBJ2-4, with TRBD2 matching 7 bases. Germline values: CDR1 SGDLS, CDR2 YYNGEE. V lost 1 base to trimming and J lost 6 bases; unmatched junction nucleotides: 10. The CDR3 is 16 residues long. In DNA, the CDR3 is TGTGCCAGCAGCGTAATAAGGCGGGAGTCGTTAAACATTCAGTACTTC. Its translation: CASSVIRRESLNIQYF.

The chain links TRBV27 to TRBJ1-4; 9 bases fit TRBD1. In germline, CDR1 is MNHEY, CDR2 SMNVEV (reference sequence). The CDR3 spans 14 residues. The V and J ends lost 5 bases and 7 bases, in that order; junction bases with no gene match: 5. The CDR3 DNA sequence: TGTGCCAGCAGTACTAGACAGGGGGGTGAAAAACTGTTTTTT. As protein: CASSTRQGGEKLFF.

The CDR3 here is CASSPDVDIHEQYF. The CDR3 DNA is TGTGCCAGCTCACCGGATGTAGACATTCACGAGCAGTACTTC. V is TRBV18 and J is TRBJ2-7; D gene uncertain. This CDR3 contains 14 residues. Germline values: CDR1 KGHSH, CDR2 LQKENI. Between the trimmed V and J ends, which lost 3 bases and 5 bases, there was a span of 14 bases.

V is TRBV6-5 and J is TRBJ2-2; TRBD2 matches 7 bases. The V segment lost 8 bases and the J segment 1 base; nucleotides outside the gene matches: 7. Per germline, CDR1 MNHEY and CDR2 SVGAGI. The CDR3 loop spans 15 amino acids. The CDR3 here is CASRSPGGNTGELFF. The CDR3 DNA follows: TGTGCCAGCCGATCGCCGGGGGGGAACACCGGGGAGCTGTTTTTT.

This clone has just one count. The V call is TRBV27, the J call TRBJ1-2; D unresolved. This CDR3 has 14 residues. Trimming cost V 8 bases and J 4 bases, with 17 bases left between them. CDR1 MNHEY and CDR2 SMNVEV come from the germline V gene (reference sequence). In nucleotides, the CDR3 is TGTGCCAGCGGAGAGACCGTACATCTCTATGGCTACACCTTC. Translated, it gives CASGETVHLYGYTF.

The chain links TRBV6-5 to TRBJ2-5; tentatively, D is TRBD2 (7 bases). V was cut by 8 bases and J by 6 bases, with 13 bases left in between. Germline values: CDR1 MNHEY, CDR2 SVGAGI. This CDR3 has 12 amino acids. In nucleotides, the CDR3 is TGTGCCAGCCCACGGGGGGCGAAGACCCAGTACTTC. Translation gives CASPRGAKTQYF.

The rearrangement joins TRBV6-5 to TRBJ1-4; D possibly corresponds to TRBD1 (5 bases). V lost 0 bases and J lost 7, with 12 bases in between. Germline V CDR1 and CDR2: MNHEY, SVGAGI. The CDR3 has 15 amino acids. CDR3: CASSYSGRDGEKLFF. In nucleotides, the CDR3 is TGTGCCAGCAGTTACTCGGGCAGGGATGGTGAAAAACTGTTTTTT.

CDR3 loop: CASSPPGSWYEQYF. CDR3 sequence (DNA): TGCGCCAGCAGCCCGCCGGGTAGCTGGTACGAGCAGTACTTC. The chain uses TRBV4-1 and TRBJ2-7; D is undetermined. Germline CDR1 reads MGHRA; CDR2 reads YSYEKL. The V end was cut by 4 bases, the J end by 4 bases, with 14 bases between. CDR3 size: 14 residues.

The chain uses TRBV6-4 and TRBJ2-2; D is unresolved. Germline-derived CDR1 and CDR2 are MRHNA and SNTAGT. V dropped 7 bases and J dropped 2 bases, with 5 bases sitting between them. The CDR3 is 12 residues long. CDR3 sequence: CASISNTGELFF. CDR3 DNA sequence: TGTGCCAGCATCAGTAACACCGGGGAGCTGTTTTTT.